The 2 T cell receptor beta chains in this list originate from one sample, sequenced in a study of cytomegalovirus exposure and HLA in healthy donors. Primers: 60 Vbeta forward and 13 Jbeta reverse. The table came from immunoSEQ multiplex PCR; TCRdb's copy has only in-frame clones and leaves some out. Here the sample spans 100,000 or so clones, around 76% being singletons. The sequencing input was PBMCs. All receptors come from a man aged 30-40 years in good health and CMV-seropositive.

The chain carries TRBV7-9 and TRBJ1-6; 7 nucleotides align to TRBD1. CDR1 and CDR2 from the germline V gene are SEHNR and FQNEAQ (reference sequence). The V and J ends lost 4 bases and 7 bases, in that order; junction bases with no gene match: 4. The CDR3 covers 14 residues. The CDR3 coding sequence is TGTGCCAGCAGCTCGGGACAGAGAAATTCACCCCTCCACTTT. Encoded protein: CASSSGQRNSPLHF.

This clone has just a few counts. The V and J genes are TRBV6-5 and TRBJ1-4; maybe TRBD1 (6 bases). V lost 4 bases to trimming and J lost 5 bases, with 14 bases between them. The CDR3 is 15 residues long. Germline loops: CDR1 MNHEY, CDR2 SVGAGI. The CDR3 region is CASSSYREGNEKLFF. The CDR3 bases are TGTGCCAGCAGTTCGTACAGGGAGGGAAATGAAAAACTGTTTTTT.